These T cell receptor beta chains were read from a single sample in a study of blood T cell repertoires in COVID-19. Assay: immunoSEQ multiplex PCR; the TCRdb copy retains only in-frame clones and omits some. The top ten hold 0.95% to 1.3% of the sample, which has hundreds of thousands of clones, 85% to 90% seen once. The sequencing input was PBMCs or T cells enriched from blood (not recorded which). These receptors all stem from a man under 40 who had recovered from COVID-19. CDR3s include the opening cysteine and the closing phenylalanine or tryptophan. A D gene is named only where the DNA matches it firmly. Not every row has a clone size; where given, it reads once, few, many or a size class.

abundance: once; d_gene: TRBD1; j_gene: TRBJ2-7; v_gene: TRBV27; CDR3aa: CASSLSWTGSSYEQYF; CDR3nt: TGTGCCAGCAGTTTATCTTGGACAGGTAGCTCCTACGAGCAGTACTTC
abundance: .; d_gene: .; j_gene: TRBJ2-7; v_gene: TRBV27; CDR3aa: CASSPVGSGSYEQYF; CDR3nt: TGTGCCAGCAGCCCCGTGGGTTCAGGGTCCTACGAGCAGTACTTC
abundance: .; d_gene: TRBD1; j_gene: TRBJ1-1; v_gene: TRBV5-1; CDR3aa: CALPWTGNRAFF; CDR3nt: TGCGCCCTCCCCTGGACAGGGAATCGAGCTTTCTTT
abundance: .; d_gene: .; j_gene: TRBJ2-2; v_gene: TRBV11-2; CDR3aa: CASTSQMNTGELFF; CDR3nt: TGTGCCAGCACTAGTCAGATGAACACCGGGGAGCTGTTTTTT
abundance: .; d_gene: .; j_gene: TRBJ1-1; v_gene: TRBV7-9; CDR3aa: CASSLGTGNGNTEAFF; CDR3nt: TGTGCCAGCAGCTTGGGTACAGGGAATGGGAACACTGAAGCTTTCTTT
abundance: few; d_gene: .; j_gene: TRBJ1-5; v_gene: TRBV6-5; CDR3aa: CASIGRDFGNQPQHF; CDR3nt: TGTGCCAGCATAGGTCGGGACTTCGGCAATCAGCCCCAGCATTTT
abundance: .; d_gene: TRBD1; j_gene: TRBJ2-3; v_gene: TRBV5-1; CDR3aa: CASATGAATDTQYF; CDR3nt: TGCGCCAGCGCGACAGGGGCCGCCACAGATACGCAGTATTTT
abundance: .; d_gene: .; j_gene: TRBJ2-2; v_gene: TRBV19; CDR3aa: CASSTLGELFF; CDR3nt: TGTGCCAGTAGTACCCTCGGGGAGCTGTTTTTT
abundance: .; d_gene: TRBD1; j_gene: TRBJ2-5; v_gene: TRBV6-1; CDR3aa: CASSAIRTGTGETQYF; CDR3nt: TGTGCCAGCAGTGCGATAAGGACAGGGACGGGGGAGACCCAGTACTTC
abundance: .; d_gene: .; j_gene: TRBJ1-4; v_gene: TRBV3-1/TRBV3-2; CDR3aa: CASSQGRGTTNEKLFF; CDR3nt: TGTGCCAGCAGCCAGGGGAGGGGGACAACTAATGAAAAACTGTTTTTT
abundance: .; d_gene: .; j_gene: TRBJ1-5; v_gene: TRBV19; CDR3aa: CASSIDLNREGPYSNQPQHF; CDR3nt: TGTGCCAGTAGTATAGATCTAAACAGGGAGGGCCCATATAGCAATCAGCCCCAGCATTTT
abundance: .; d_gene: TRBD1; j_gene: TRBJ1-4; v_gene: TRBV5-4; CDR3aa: CASSLEPGQGNEKLFF; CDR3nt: TGTGCCAGCAGCTTAGAACCGGGACAGGGGAATGAAAAACTGTTTTTT
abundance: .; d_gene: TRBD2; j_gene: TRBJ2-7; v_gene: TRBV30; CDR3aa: CAWGAGGPYEQYF; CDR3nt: TGTGCCTGGGGGGCGGGGGGCCCCTACGAGCAGTACTTC
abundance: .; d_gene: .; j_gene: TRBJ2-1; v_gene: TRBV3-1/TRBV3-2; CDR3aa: CASSHREDEQFF; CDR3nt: TGTGCCAGCAGCCACAGGGAGGATGAGCAGTTCTTC
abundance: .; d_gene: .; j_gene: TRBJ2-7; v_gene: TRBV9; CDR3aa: CASSVELLSEQYF; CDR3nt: TGTGCCAGCAGCGTAGAACTATTAAGCGAGCAGTACTTC
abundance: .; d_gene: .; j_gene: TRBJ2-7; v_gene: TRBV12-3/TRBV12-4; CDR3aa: CASRYEQGYEQYF; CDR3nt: TGTGCCAGCAGGTACGAACAGGGTTACGAGCAGTACTTC
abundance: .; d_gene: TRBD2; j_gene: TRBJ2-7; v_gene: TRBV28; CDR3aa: CASLSSGALYEQYF; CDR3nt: TGTGCCAGCTTATCTAGCGGAGCCCTCTACGAGCAGTACTTC
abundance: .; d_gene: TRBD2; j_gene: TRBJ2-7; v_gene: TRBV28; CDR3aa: CASSSEAAGIGYEQYF; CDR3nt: TGTGCCAGCAGTTCGGAGGCAGCGGGAATAGGTTACGAGCAGTACTTC
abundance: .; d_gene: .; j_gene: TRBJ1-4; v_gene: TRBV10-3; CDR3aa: CAISVGGRVEKLFF; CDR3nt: TGTGCCATCAGTGTCGGGGGGAGGGTTGAAAAACTGTTTTTT
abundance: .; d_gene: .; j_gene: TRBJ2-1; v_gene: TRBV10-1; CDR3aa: CASSESGAREQFF; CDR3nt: TGCGCCAGCAGTGAGTCGGGGGCACGGGAGCAGTTCTTC
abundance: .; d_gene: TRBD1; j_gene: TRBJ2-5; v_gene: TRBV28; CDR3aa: CASSLGGQGAFETQYF; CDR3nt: TGTGCCAGCAGTTTGGGGGGACAGGGGGCCTTCGAGACCCAGTACTTC
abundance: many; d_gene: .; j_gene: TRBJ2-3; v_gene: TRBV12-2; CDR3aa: CASRYRTGGNTSTDTQYF; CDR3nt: TGTGCAAGTCGCTACCGGACAGGGGGGAATACTAGCACAGATACGCAGTATTTT
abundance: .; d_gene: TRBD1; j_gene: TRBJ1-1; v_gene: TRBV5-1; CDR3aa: CASSREVGTGKTEAFF; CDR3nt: TGCGCCAGCAGCCGGGAGGTGGGGACAGGGAAGACTGAAGCTTTCTTT
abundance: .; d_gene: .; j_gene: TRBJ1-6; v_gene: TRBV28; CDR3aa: CASSPGISDSPLHF; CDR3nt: TGTGCCAGCAGCCCCGGGATCTCCGATTCACCCCTCCACTTT
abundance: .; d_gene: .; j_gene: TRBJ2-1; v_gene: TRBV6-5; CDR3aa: CASSPYLSDYNEQFF; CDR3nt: TGTGCCAGCAGCCCCTATCTTAGCGACTACAATGAGCAGTTCTTC